This T cell receptor beta chain originates from a study of OX40 agonist ivuxolimab in advanced cancers. A remark on this clone: Its target is not known.

Sequenced by immunoSEQ multiplex PCR; TCRdb stores in-frame clones only, minus some. Among over 55,000 clones, 65% to 90% were seen once, and the ten largest hold around 0.6%. Exclusion of a patient followed from autoimmune disease history or systemic immunosuppression. The study's findings and limits: Low normalized T-cell clonal expansion was also seen in some nonresponders.

The germline V and J ends were trimmed by 4 bases and 5 bases, with 17 bases remaining between them. Germline assignment: CDR1 MNHEY and CDR2 SVGAGI. The CDR3 is 16 amino acids. The sequencing here drew on CD4+ or CD8+ T cells sorted from blood, taken in a trial of the OX40 agonist ivuxolimab. The chain joins TRBV6-5 to TRBJ2-2; TRBD2 is a possible D gene (6 bases). This TCR derives from an adult with an advanced solid tumor such as melanoma, head and neck, liver or kidney cancer. The CDR3 sequence: CASSSILARETGELFF. The CDR3 DNA follows: TGTGCCAGCAGTTCCATTCTAGCGAGAGAGACCGGGGAGCTGTTTTTT.